This record covers a single TCR beta chain. Its antigen remains unidentified. The record originates from a study of T cell responses to AZD1222 COVID-19 vaccine. It was second doses at about 4 or about 12 weeks that were pooled. Libraries were prepared by immunoSEQ multiplex PCR; TCRdb keeps only in-frame clonotypes and omits some of them. The profile covers about 180,000 clones, with around nine tenths appearing a single time and 1.9% taken by the ten largest. The CDR3 totals 16 residues. V gave up 0 bases and J gave up 5 bases, with 14 bases separating them. Germline V gene data show CDR1 as LGHNA and CDR2 as YSLEER. Study observations and caveats: Spike-specific TCR breadth rose after two AZD1222 doses, and depth rose as well. In the spike-specific TCR repertoire, nearly half reportedly target unmutated variant regions.

Source: peripheral blood, taken 28 days after the second AZD1222 dose. V is TRBV4-3 and J is TRBJ1-5, with D possibly matching TRBD1 (6 bases). This receptor was identified in an adult who received the AZD1222 COVID-19 vaccine. CDR3 in amino acids: CASSQEAGQIDQPQHF. The CDR3 DNA reads as TGCGCCAGCAGCCAAGAAGCAGGACAGATCGATCAGCCCCAGCATTTT.